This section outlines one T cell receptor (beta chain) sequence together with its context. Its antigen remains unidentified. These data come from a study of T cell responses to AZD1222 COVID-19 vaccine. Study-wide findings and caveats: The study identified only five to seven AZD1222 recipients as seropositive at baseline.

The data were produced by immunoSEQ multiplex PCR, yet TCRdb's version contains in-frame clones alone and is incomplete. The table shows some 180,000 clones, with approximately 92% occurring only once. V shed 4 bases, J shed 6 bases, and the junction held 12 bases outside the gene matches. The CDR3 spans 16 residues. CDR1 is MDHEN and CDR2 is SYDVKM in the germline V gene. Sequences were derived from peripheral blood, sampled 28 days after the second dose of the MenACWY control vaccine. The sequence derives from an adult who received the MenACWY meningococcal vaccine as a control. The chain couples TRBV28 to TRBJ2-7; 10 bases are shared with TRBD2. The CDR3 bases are TGTGCCAGCAGTTCGCCGGCGGCTAGCGGGAGTGGCGAGCAGTACTTC. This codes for CASSSPAASGSGEQYF.